This TCR beta chain originates from a study of blood T cells in healthy people across ages. The second PCR ran about 6 to 12 cycles with a sample-barcoded 5' primer and J-beta primers. Each of the cDNA molecules was tagged by a template-switch adaptor with 12 random nucleotides. MiXCR, applied by TCRdb to the 5' RACE reads, yields one record per CDR3 protein. The sample lists about 1.6 million distinct CDR3 sequences, about 35% seen once, with 11% in the top ten. Trimming cost V 6 bases and J 7 bases; bases outside gene matches: 8. CDR1 SGHRS and CDR2 YFSETQ come from the germline V gene. The length of the CDR3 is 14 residues. Overall study results and limits: Estimates of diversity drawn from one million T cells were considered underestimates. Changes in expanded clonotypes were possibly confounded, as the CMV status of donors was unknown.

With respect to this clonotype: Its specificity is unknown.

Input material: blood. The chain couples TRBV5-1 to TRBJ2-3; 10 positions match TRBD1. This clonotype was sampled from a woman in her thirties in good health. This chain's CDR3 is CASNLTGGANTQYF. CDR3 coding DNA: TGCGCCAGCAACCTGACAGGGGGCGCGAATACGCAGTATTTT.